The source of this T cell receptor (beta chain) is a study of tumor and adjacent non-tumor tissue in lung cancer. At the level of the study: There were approximately twelve adenocarcinoma, 2 squamous cell carcinoma and 1 small cell lung cancer cases. The patients, 10 to 11 men and four to six women, were roughly 30 to 76 with stage I to III disease. Around 4.5 million productive TCRbeta reads were obtained per sample on average. Study-level points and caveats: Tumor tissue had significantly higher TCR diversity than normal lung.

Trimming cost V 6 bases and J 6 bases; bases outside gene matches: 11. Germline V gene lookup returns CDR1 MNHEY and CDR2 SVGEGT. CDR3 length equals 15 residues. As to this clonotype: Its antigen is as yet unknown.

RNA was extracted from bulk tissue without any cell sorting. TCRbeta libraries were built with three rounds of nested PCR, modified from ARM-PCR. TCRdb analysed the multiplex PCR reads with MiXCR anew, one entry per CDR3 protein. The sample shows approximately 76,000 distinct CDR3 sequences, about two thirds of them seen only once. The chain is built from TRBV6-2 or TRBV6-3 and TRBJ2-1; TRBD2 matches 7 bases. The sequenced sample consisted of lung tumor tissue. This receptor was identified in a woman between 65 and 79 years old with non-small cell lung cancer. The CDR3 protein is CASSYRPGGGNEQFF. CDR3 nucleotides: TGTGCCAGCAGCTACCGACCGGGAGGTGGCAATGAGCAGTTCTTC.